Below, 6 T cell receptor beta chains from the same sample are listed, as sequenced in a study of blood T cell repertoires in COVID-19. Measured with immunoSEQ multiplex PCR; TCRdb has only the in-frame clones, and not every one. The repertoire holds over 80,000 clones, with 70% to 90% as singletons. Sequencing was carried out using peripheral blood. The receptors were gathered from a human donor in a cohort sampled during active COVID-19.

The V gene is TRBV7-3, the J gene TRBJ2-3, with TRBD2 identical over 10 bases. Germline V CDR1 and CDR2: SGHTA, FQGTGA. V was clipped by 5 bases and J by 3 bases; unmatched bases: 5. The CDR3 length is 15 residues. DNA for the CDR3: TGTGCCAGCAGCCCCGAAGCGGGAGGGACAGATACGCAGTATTTT. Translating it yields CASSPEAGGTDTQYF.

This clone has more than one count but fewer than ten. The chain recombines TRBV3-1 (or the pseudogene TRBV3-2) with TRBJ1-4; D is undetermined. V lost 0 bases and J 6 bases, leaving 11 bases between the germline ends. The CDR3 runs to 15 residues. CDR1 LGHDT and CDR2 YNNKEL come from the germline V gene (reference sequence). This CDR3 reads CASSQESDGDEKLFF. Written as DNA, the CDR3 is TGTGCCAGCAGCCAAGAAAGTGACGGGGATGAAAAACTGTTTTTT.

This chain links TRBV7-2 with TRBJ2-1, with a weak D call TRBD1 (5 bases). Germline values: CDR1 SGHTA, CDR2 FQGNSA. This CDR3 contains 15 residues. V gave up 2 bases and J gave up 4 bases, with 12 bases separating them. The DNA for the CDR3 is TGTGCCAGCAGCTTAACCCACACAGGATACAATGAGCAGTTCTTC. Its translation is CASSLTHTGYNEQFF.

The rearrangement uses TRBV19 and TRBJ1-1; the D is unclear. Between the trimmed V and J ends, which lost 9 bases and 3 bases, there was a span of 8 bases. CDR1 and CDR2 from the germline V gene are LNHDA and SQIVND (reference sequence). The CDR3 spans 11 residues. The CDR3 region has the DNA TGTGCCAGCCCTTCGGACACTGAAGCTTTCTTT. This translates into CASPSDTEAFF. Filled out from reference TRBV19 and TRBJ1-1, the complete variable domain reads DGGITQSPKYLFRKEGQNVTLSCEQNLNHDAMYWYRQDPGQGLRLIYYSQIVNDFQKGDIAEGYSVSREKKESFPLTVTSAQKNPTAFYLCASPSDTEAFFGQGTRLTVV.

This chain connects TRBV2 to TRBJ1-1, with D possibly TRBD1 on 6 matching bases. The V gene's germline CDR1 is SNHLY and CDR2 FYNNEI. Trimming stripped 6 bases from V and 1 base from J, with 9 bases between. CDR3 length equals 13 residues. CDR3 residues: CASRGQPNTEAFF. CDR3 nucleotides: TGTGCCAGCAGAGGACAGCCGAACACTGAAGCTTTCTTT.

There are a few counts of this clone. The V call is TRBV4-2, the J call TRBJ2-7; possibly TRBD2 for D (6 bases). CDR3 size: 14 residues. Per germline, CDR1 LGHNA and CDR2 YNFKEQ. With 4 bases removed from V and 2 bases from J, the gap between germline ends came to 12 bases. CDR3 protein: CASSRAGSAYEQYF. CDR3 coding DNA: TGTGCCAGCAGCCGTGCCGGGAGCGCCTACGAGCAGTACTTC.